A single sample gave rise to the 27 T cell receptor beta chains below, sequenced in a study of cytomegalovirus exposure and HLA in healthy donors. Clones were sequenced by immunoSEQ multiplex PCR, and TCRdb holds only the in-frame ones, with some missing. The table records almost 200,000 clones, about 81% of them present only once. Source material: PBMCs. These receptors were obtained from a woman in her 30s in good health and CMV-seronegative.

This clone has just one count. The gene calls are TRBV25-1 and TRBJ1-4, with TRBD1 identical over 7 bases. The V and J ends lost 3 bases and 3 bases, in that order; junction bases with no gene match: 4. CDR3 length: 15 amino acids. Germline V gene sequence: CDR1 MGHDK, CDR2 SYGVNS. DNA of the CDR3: TGTGCCAGCAGTGATCCCGGGACAGCTAATGAAAAACTGTTTTTT. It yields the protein CASSDPGTANEKLFF.

CDR3 sequence: CASSPGVGNGSPLHF. The CDR3 nucleotides read TGTGCCAGCTCCCCCGGGGTAGGGAATGGCTCACCCCTCCACTTT. The chain links TRBV18 to TRBJ1-6; no reliable D call. Trimming left V 6 bases short and J 10 bases short, with 19 bases between. The CDR3 extends over 15 amino acids. Germline assignment: CDR1 KGHSH and CDR2 LQKENI. Looking up the rest from reference TRBV18 and TRBJ1-6 gives the full variable domain: NAGVMQNPRHLVRRRGQEARLRCSPMKGHSHVYWYRQLPEEGLKFMVYLQKENIIDESGMPKERFSAEFPKEGPSILRIQQVVRGDSAAYFCASSPGVGNGSPLHFGNGTRLTVT.

CDR3 protein: CASYRGRWETQYF. CDR3 bases: TGTGCTTCCTACAGGGGGAGGTGGGAGACCCAGTACTTC. J is TRBJ2-5 and V is TRBV6-1, with 8 bases that match TRBD1. Germline V gives CDR1 MNHNS, CDR2 SASEGT. The CDR3 has 13 residues.

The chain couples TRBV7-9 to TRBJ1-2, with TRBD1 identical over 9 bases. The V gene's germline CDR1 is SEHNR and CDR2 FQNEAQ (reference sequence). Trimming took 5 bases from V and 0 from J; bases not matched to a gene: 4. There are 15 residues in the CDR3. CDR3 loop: CASSQGQGANYGYTF. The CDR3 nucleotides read TGTGCCAGCAGCCAGGGACAGGGAGCTAACTATGGCTACACCTTC.

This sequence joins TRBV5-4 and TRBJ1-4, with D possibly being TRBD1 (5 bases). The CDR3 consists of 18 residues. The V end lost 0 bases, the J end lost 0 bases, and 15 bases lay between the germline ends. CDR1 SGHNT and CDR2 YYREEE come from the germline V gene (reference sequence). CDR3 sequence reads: CASSLAGGGAATNEKLFF. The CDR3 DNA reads TGTGCCAGCAGCTTGGCGGGCGGTGGGGCAGCAACTAATGAAAAACTGTTTTTT.

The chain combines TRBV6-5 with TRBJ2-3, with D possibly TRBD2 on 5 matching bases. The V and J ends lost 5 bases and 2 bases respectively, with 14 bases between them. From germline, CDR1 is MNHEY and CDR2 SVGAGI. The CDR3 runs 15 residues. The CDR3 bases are TGTGCCAGCAGTACCCGAATAGCGACCACAGATACGCAGTATTTT. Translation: CASSTRIATTDTQYF.

CDR3 region: CASSGRRGTNEKLFF. Written as DNA, the CDR3 is TGTGCCAGCAGTGGGCGCCGCGGGACTAATGAAAAACTGTTTTTT. The V gene is TRBV6-1, the J gene TRBJ1-4; D unresolved. The CDR3 runs 15 residues. Trimming cost V 4 bases and J 2 bases, with 11 bases left between them. Per the germline V gene, CDR1 is MNHNS and CDR2 is SASEGT.

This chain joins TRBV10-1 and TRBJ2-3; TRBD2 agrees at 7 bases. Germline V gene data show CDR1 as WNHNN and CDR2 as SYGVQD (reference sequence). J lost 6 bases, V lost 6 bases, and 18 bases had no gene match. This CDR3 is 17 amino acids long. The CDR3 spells CASSPRWSRGGVDTQYF. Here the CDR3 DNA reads TGCGCCAGCAGCCCGAGGTGGAGTCGCGGGGGTGTGGATACGCAGTATTTT.

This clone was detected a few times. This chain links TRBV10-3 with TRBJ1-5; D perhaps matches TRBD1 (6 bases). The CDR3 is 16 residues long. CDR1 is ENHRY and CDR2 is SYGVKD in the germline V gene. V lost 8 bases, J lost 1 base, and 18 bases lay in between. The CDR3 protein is CAIGNTGTGSNQPQHF. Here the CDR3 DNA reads TGTGCCATCGGAAATACAGGGACGGGGAGCAATCAGCCCCAGCATTTT.

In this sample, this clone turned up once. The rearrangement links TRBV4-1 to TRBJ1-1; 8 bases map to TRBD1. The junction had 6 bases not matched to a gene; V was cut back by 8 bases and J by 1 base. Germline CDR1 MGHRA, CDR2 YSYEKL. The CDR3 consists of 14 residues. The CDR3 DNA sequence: TGCGCCAGCGCCCCGGACAGGGCGAACACTGAAGCTTTCTTT. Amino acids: CASAPDRANTEAFF.

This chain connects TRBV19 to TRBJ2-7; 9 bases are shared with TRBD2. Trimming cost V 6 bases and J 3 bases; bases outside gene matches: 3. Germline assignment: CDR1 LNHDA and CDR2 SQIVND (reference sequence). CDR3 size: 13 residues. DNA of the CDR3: TGTGCCAGTAGCGGACTAGCGAGCTACGAGCAGTACTTC. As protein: CASSGLASYEQYF.

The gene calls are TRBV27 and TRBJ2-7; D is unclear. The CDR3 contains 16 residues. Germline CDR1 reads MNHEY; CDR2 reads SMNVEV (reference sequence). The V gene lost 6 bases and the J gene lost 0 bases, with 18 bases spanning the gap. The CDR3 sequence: CASSPSTAESSYEQYF. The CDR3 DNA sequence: TGTGCCAGCAGCCCTTCGACTGCCGAAAGCTCCTACGAGCAGTACTTC.

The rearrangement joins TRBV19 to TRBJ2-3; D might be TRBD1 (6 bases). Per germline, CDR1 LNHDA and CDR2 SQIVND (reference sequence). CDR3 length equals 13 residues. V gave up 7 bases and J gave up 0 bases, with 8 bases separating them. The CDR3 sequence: CASNTGSTDTQYF. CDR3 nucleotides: TGTGCCAGTAATACAGGGAGCACAGATACGCAGTATTTT.

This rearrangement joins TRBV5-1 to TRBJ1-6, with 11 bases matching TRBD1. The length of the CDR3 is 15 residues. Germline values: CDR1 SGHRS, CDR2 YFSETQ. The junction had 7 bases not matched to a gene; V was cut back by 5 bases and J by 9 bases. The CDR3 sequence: CASRVSGTGGSPLHF. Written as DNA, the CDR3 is TGCGCCAGCAGAGTAAGCGGGACAGGGGGTTCACCCCTCCACTTT.

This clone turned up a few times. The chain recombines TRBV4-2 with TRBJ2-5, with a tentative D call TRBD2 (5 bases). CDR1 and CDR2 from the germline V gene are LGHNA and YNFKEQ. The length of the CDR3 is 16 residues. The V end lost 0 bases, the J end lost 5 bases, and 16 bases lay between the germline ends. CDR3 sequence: CASSQDLASGGETQYF. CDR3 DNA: TGTGCCAGCAGCCAAGATCTGGCTAGTGGCGGGGAGACCCAGTACTTC.

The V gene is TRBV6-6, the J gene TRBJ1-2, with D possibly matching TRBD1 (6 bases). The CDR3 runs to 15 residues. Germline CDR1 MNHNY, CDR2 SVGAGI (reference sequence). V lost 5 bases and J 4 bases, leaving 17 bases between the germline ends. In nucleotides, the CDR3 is TGTGCCAGCAGTCAGGGGCGAATCGGCGCCTATGGCTACACCTTC. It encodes CASSQGRIGAYGYTF.

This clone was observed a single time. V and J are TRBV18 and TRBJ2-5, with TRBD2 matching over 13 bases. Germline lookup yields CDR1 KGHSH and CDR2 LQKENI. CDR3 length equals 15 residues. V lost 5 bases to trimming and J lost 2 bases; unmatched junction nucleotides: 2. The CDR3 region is CASSEGLAGQETQYF. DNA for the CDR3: TGTGCCAGCTCAGAGGGACTAGCGGGGCAAGAGACCCAGTACTTC. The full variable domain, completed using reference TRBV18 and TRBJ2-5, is NAGVMQNPRHLVRRRGQEARLRCSPMKGHSHVYWYRQLPEEGLKFMVYLQKENIIDESGMPKERFSAEFPKEGPSILRIQQVVRGDSAAYFCASSEGLAGQETQYFGPGTRLLVL.

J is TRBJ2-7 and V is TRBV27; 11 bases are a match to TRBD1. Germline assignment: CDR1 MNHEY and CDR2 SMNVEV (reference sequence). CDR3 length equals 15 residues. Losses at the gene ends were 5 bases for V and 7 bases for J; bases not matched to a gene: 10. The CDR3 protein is CASSPVGQGAGEQYF. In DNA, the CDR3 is TGTGCCAGCAGTCCCGTCGGACAGGGGGCAGGGGAGCAGTACTTC.

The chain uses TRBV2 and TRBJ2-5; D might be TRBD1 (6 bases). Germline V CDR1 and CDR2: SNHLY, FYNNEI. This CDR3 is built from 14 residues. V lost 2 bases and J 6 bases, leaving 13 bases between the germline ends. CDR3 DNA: TGTGCCAGCAGTGAAATTCTAGGGGGAAAGACCCAGTACTTC. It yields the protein CASSEILGGKTQYF. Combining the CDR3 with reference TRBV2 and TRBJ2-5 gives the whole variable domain EPEVTQTPSHQVTQMGQEVILRCVPISNHLYFYWYRQILGQKVEFLVSFYNNEISEKSEIFDDQFSVERPDGSNFTLKIRSTKLEDSAMYFCASSEILGGKTQYFGPGTRLLVL.

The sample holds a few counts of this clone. CDR3 loop: CASGFGRGSTGTDTQYF. DNA of the CDR3: TGTGCTAGTGGTTTCGGCCGAGGCTCAACCGGCACAGATACGCAGTATTTT. The V and J genes are TRBV12-5 and TRBJ2-3; unclear D gene. The CDR3 runs to 17 residues. The ends were cut back, 3 bases at V and 1 base at J, with 17 bases in the middle. Germline V gene lookup returns CDR1 LGHNT and CDR2 FRNRAP.

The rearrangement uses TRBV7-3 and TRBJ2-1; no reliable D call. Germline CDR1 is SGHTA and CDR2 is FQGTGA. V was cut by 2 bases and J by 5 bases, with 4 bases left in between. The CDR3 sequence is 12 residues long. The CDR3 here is CASSLLNNEQFF. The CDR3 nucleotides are TGTGCCAGCAGCTTACTTAACAATGAGCAGTTCTTC. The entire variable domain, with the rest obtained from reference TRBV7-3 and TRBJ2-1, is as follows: GAGVSQTPSNKVTEKGKYVELRCDPISGHTALYWYRQSLGQGPEFLIYFQGTGAADDSGLPNDRFFAVRPEGSVSTLKIQRTERGDSAVYLCASSLLNNEQFFGPGTRLTVL.

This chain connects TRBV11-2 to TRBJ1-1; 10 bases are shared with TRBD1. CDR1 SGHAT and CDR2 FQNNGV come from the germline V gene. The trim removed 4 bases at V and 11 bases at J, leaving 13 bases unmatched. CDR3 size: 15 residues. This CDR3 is CASSSTRQGAFLAFF. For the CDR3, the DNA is TGTGCCAGCAGCTCCACACGACAGGGGGCTTTCTTGGCTTTCTTT.

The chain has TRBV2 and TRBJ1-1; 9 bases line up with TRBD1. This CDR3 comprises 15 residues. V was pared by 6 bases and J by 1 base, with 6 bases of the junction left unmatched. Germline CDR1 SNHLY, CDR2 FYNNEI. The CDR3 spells CASRQGASRNTEAFF. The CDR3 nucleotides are TGTGCCAGCAGACAGGGGGCGAGCCGGAACACTGAAGCTTTCTTT.

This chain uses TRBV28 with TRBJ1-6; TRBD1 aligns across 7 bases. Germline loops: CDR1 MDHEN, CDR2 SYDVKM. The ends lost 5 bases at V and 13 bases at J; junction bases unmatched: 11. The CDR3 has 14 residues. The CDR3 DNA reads TGTGCCAGCAGTCCCCCTATGAGGGGGCTTCCCCTCCACTTT. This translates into CASSPPMRGLPLHF.

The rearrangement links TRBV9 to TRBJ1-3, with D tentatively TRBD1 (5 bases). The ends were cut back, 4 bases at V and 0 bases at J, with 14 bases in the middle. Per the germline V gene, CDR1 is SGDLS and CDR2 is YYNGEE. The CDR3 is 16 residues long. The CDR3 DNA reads TGTGCCAGCAGCCCTGGGGGAGGGACCTCTGGAAACACCATATATTTT. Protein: CASSPGGGTSGNTIYF.

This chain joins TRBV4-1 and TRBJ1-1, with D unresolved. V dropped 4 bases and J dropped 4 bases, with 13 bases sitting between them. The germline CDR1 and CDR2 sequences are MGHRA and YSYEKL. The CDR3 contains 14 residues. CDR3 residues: CASSLRQVVTEAFF. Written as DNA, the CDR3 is TGCGCCAGCAGCCTTCGGCAGGTGGTCACTGAAGCTTTCTTT.

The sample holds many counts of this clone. As DNA, the CDR3 is TGTGCCAGCAGCCCACCTCCGGGACAGGATTACACTGAAGCTTTCTTT. Its protein product is CASSPPPGQDYTEAFF. V and J are TRBV7-6 and TRBJ1-1; 8 bases match TRBD1. Germline V gene data show CDR1 as SGHVS and CDR2 as FNYEAQ. CDR3 length equals 16 residues. With 5 bases clipped from V and 3 bases from J, the junction kept 11 bases outside the gene matches.